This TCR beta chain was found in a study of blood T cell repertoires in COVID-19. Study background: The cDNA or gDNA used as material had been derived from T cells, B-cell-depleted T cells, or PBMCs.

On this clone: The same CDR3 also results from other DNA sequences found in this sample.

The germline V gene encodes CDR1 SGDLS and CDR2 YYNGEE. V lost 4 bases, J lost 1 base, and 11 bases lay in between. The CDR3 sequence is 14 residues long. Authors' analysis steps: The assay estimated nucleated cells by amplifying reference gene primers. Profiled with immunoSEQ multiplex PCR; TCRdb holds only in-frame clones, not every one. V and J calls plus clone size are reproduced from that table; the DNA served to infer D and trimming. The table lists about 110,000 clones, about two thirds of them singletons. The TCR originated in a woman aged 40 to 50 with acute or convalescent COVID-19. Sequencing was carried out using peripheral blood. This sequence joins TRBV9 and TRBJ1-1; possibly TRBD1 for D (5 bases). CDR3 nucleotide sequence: TGTGCCAGCAGCCCCTCGACAGCGAACACTGAAGCTTTCTTT. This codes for CASSPSTANTEAFF.